These 25 T cell receptor beta chains share one sample of origin, sequenced in a study of T-cell memory formation after mild COVID-19. TCRdb ran MiXCR on the 5' RACE reads and lists one entry per CDR3 protein. The table lists about 400,000 distinct CDR3 sequences, less than 25% of them singletons. Source material: PBMCs or a T cell subset sorted from them (not recorded which). These receptors all stem from an adult woman who had mild COVID-19 (a few samples of this study predate the infection). Cell type and time point are not known.

This clonotype appeared a few times. The J gene is TRBJ2-1, the V gene TRBV20-1; TRBD2 might be the D (5 bases). V gave up 1 base and J gave up 15 bases, with 22 bases separating them. The germline gives CDR1 DFQATT, CDR2 SNEGSKA (reference sequence). This CDR3 is built from 14 residues. The CDR3 loop reads CSARAPIGLGIGFF. The CDR3, as DNA: TGCAGTGCTAGAGCCCCCATTGGTCTCGGGATCGGGTTCTTC.

Only a few counts were recorded for this clonotype. The gene calls are TRBV24-1 and TRBJ2-1, with 10 bases aligning to TRBD1. The CDR3 is made up of 15 amino acids. V dropped 2 bases and J dropped 5; count of bases not matched to a gene: 2. Germline V gives CDR1 KGHDR, CDR2 SFDVKD. The CDR3 nucleotides read TGTGCCACCAGTGATTCCGGGACAGGGGACAATGAGCAGTTCTTC. As protein: CATSDSGTGDNEQFF.

This clonotype has ten or more counts. CDR3 in DNA: TGTGCCAGCAGCTTAGCGCTACTAGCGGGAGGGGCTAGCACAGATACGCAGTATTTT. As protein: CASSLALLAGGASTDTQYF. The V gene is TRBV7-2, the J gene TRBJ2-3, with 13 bases identical to TRBD2. After removal of 0 bases from V and 0 bases from J, the junction contained 6 bases not matched to a gene. The CDR3 is made up of 19 amino acids. CDR1 and CDR2 (germline): SGHTA, FQGNSA.

This clonotype was observed a handful of times. This chain uses TRBV10-3 with TRBJ2-2; the match to TRBD2 covers 13 bases. Trimming removed 4 bases from V and 5 bases from J; junction bases left unmatched: 7. The germline V gene has CDR1 ENHRY and CDR2 SYGVKD. The CDR3 length is 17 residues. DNA for the CDR3: TGTGCCATCAGTGGACTAGCGGGGGGATCTGGAACCGGGGAGCTGTTTTTT. This sequence encodes CAISGLAGGSGTGELFF.

The chain recombines TRBV20-1 with TRBJ2-7, with 10 bases lining up with TRBD1. The length of the CDR3 is 12 residues. Germline V gene data show CDR1 as DFQATT and CDR2 as SNEGSKA (reference sequence). Trimming took 7 bases from V and 4 from J; bases not matched to a gene: 4. The DNA of the CDR3 is TGCAGTGGCGACAGGGGGCGATACGAGCAGTACTTC. This gives the protein CSGDRGRYEQYF.

The count of this clonotype is one. At one boundary the junction diverges from the germline segment, which might be a read error. J is TRBJ1-6 and V is TRBV5-8; tentative D call: TRBD1 (5 bases). The germline V gene has CDR1 SGHTS and CDR2 YDEGEE. CDR3 length: 11 amino acids. CDR3 sequence: CASSPRARGVF. CDR3 DNA: TGTGCCAGCAGCCCGAGGGCCCGGGGGGTCTTT.

V and J are TRBV27 and TRBJ2-2; D is ambiguous. V lost 0 bases and J 6 bases, leaving 11 bases between the germline ends. The CDR3 totals 15 residues. Looked up from germline, CDR1 is MNHEY and CDR2 is SMNVEV (reference sequence). The CDR3 is CASSLSGSLAGELFF. The CDR3 nucleotides read TGTGCCAGCAGTTTATCGGGCAGCTTGGCCGGGGAGCTGTTTTTT.

This clonotype turned up a few times. The chain has TRBV7-3 and TRBJ2-1; 8 positions agree with TRBD2. The CDR3 is 17 residues long. Trimming took 6 bases from V and 0 from J; bases not matched to a gene: 10. Per germline, CDR1 SGHTA and CDR2 FQGTGA. The chain's CDR3 is CASSSLSGSPSYNEQFF. CDR3 nucleotide sequence: TGTGCCAGCAGTTCCCTCAGCGGGAGCCCCTCCTACAATGAGCAGTTCTTC.

The rearrangement uses TRBV12-3 or TRBV12-4 and TRBJ2-7; maybe TRBD1 (5 bases). The CDR3 has 13 amino acids. Trimming cost V 7 bases and J 0 bases, with 10 bases left between them. This CDR3 reads CASMDDSSYEQYF. In DNA form, the CDR3 reads TGTGCCAGCATGGATGACAGCTCCTACGAGCAGTACTTC.

V gene TRBV6-2 or TRBV6-3 combines with J gene TRBJ2-7; no reliable D call. V lost 5 bases to trimming and J lost 5 bases, with 19 bases between them. The CDR3 runs to 15 residues. Germline CDR1 is MNHEY and CDR2 is SVGEGT. In nucleotides, the CDR3 is TGTGCCAGCAGTGACGGGCTCGGCTTCGCCGACGAGCAGTACTTC. The encoded protein is CASSDGLGFADEQYF.

The CDR3 nucleotides read TGTGCCAGCTGGGACGGGAACTACGAGCAGTACTTC. This codes for CASWDGNYEQYF. The chain links TRBV7-8 to TRBJ2-7; either TRBD1 or TRBD2 may fit D (5 bases each). This CDR3 is built from 12 residues. V shed 8 bases and J shed 3 bases, with 11 bases lying between them. Germline CDR1 and CDR2: SGHVS and FQNEAQ.

This chain joins TRBV3-1 and TRBJ2-7, with TRBD1 matching 7 bases. CDR1 is LGHDT, CDR2 YNNKEL, per germline (reference sequence). The junction had 9 bases not matched to a gene; V was cut back by 4 bases and J by 0 bases. The CDR3 has 16 residues. The CDR3 protein is CASSPQDRFYSYEQYF. The CDR3, as DNA: TGTGCCAGCAGCCCACAGGACAGGTTCTACTCCTACGAGCAGTACTTC.

The rearrangement links TRBV24-1 to TRBJ1-2, with TRBD1 matching over 11 bases. This CDR3 region has 15 residues. J lost 3 bases, V lost 8 bases, and 7 bases had no gene match. CDR1 is KGHDR and CDR2 is SFDVKD in the germline V gene. The CDR3 DNA reads as TGTGCCACCATCGAGGACAGGGGGCTTGACTATGGCTACACCTTC. Protein sequence: CATIEDRGLDYGYTF.

In this sample, this clonotype turned up many times. The J gene is TRBJ2-7, the V gene TRBV20-1; D is ambiguous. CDR3 length equals 14 residues. Per germline, CDR1 DFQATT and CDR2 SNEGSKA (reference sequence). The V gene lost 5 bases and the J gene lost 6 bases, with 20 bases spanning the gap. CDR3: CSAFDGSRVGEQYF. CDR3 coding DNA: TGCAGTGCTTTCGATGGATCTAGAGTGGGCGAGCAGTACTTC.

The rearrangement joins TRBV12-3 or TRBV12-4 to TRBJ1-2; D gene uncertain. The CDR3 extends over 15 amino acids. Trimming shortened V by 3 bases and J by 4 bases, and 15 bases separated the two germline ends. In DNA, the CDR3 is TGTGCCAGCAGTTTCAGGAGGGTCCCCCTCTATGGCTACACCTTC. Encoded protein: CASSFRRVPLYGYTF.

The genes are TRBV29-1 and TRBJ2-7, with 7 bases that match TRBD1. The length of the CDR3 is 13 residues. The germline V gene has CDR1 SQVTM and CDR2 ANQGSEA. Trimming took 6 bases from V and 0 from J; bases not matched to a gene: 5. The CDR3, as DNA: TGCAGCGTATTAACAGGGGACTCCTACGAGCAGTACTTC. It translates to CSVLTGDSYEQYF.

This clonotype has just a few counts. The J gene is TRBJ2-7, the V gene TRBV7-9; no definite D call. V was pared by 0 bases and J by 5 bases, with 8 bases between. CDR1 SEHNR and CDR2 FQNEAQ come from the germline V gene (reference sequence). The CDR3 runs 13 residues. The chain's CDR3 is CASSLARPNEQYF. CDR3 coding DNA: TGTGCCAGCAGCTTAGCCAGGCCTAACGAGCAGTACTTC.

This clonotype was seen a handful of times. The gene calls are TRBV2 and TRBJ2-3, with TRBD2 matching over 8 bases. CDR3 length equals 14 residues. Germline V gene data show CDR1 as SNHLY and CDR2 as FYNNEI. V dropped 6 bases and J dropped 5; count of bases not matched to a gene: 7. CDR3 residues: CASRVAGLVDTQYF. In DNA, the CDR3 is TGTGCCAGCAGGGTAGCGGGGTTGGTAGATACGCAGTATTTT. Using reference TRBV2 and TRBJ2-3 for the parts outside the CDR3, the full variable domain is EPEVTQTPSHQVTQMGQEVILRCVPISNHLYFYWYRQILGQKVEFLVSFYNNEISEKSEIFDDQFSVERPDGSNFTLKIRSTKLEDSAMYFCASRVAGLVDTQYFGPGTRLTVL.

The chain uses TRBV7-9 and TRBJ1-1; perhaps TRBD1 as D (5 bases). Germline V gene data show CDR1 as SEHNR and CDR2 as FQNEAQ (reference sequence). Trimming removed 7 bases from V and 2 bases from J, with 14 bases in between. CDR3 length equals 14 residues. The CDR3: CASILMGDNTEAFF. DNA for the CDR3: TGTGCCAGCATCCTTATGGGGGACAACACTGAAGCTTTCTTT.

This chain joins TRBV19 and TRBJ2-1, with 8 bases lining up with TRBD2. In germline, CDR1 is LNHDA, CDR2 SQIVND (reference sequence). The junction had 6 bases not matched to a gene; V was cut back by 4 bases and J by 4 bases. The CDR3 covers 15 residues. The CDR3 sequence: CASSTRGGGYNEQFF. CDR3 sequence (DNA): TGTGCCAGTAGTACCCGGGGGGGTGGGTACAATGAGCAGTTCTTC.

The chain links TRBV7-9 to TRBJ2-1; 7 positions match TRBD2. CDR1 SEHNR and CDR2 FQNEAQ come from the germline V gene (reference sequence). V gave up 1 base and J gave up 2 bases; unmatched junction bases: 8. This CDR3 comprises 17 residues. The CDR3 nucleotides are TGTGCCAGCAGCTTAGTGGCTAGCGGCTCCACCTACAATGAGCAGTTCTTC. It encodes CASSLVASGSTYNEQFF.

The genes are TRBV12-5 and TRBJ1-5, with 11 bases identical to TRBD1. Trimming took 0 bases from V and 0 from J; bases not matched to a gene: 4. Germline lookup yields CDR1 LGHNT and CDR2 FRNRAP. The CDR3 consists of 18 residues. CDR3 nucleotide sequence: TGTGCTAGTGGTTTGGTACTGGGACAGGGGGATAGCAATCAGCCCCAGCATTTT. Amino acids: CASGLVLGQGDSNQPQHF.

This clonotype has at least ten counts. V usage is TRBV12-3 or TRBV12-4 and J usage is TRBJ2-7, with 8 bases fitting TRBD2. The CDR3 contains 18 residues. V lost 3 bases, J lost 4 bases, and 17 bases stayed unmatched. The CDR3 region has the DNA TGTGCCAGCAGTTTTCTCTCCGTGGCGGGAGGTTCCCGATACGAGCAGTACTTC. As protein: CASSFLSVAGGSRYEQYF.

V is TRBV20-1 and J is TRBJ2-5; 14 positions agree with TRBD2. CDR3 size: 15 residues. CDR1 and CDR2 from the germline V gene are DFQATT and SNEGSKA (reference sequence). V was pared by 6 bases and J by 10 bases, with 13 bases of the junction left unmatched. DNA for the CDR3: TGCAGTGCCCTGGGGGCGGGACTAGCGGGAGTGATCCAGTACTTC. Amino acids: CSALGAGLAGVIQYF.

This chain uses TRBV24-1 with TRBJ1-5; D might be TRBD1 (6 bases). The CDR3 is 15 amino acids. Germline CDR1 is KGHDR and CDR2 is SFDVKD. The V end was cut by 5 bases, the J end by 0 bases, with 10 bases between. CDR3 in amino acids: CATSGTDYSNQPQHF. CDR3 bases: TGTGCCACCAGTGGGACAGACTATAGCAATCAGCCCCAGCATTTT.